The next 4 T cell receptor beta chains were all read from a single sample in a study of blood T cell repertoires in COVID-19. TCRdb's table, derived via immunoSEQ multiplex PCR, lists solely in-frame clones and lacks some. The data contain some 240,000 clones, around 86% of them seen just once; the ten biggest clones take up 5.5% to 6.5%. Sequencing was performed on peripheral blood. These receptor sequences come from a man aged 55 to 70 who had recovered from COVID-19.

The genes are TRBV19 and TRBJ1-3, with D perhaps matching TRBD1 (5 bases). CDR3 size: 18 residues. Looked up from germline, CDR1 is LNHDA and CDR2 is SQIVND (reference sequence). The V end lost 7 bases, the J end lost 0 bases, and 22 bases lay between the germline ends. CDR3 DNA: TGTGCCAGTAACCAATGGATCCCGGACACCGCCTCTGGAAACACCATATATTTT. This encodes CASNQWIPDTASGNTIYF.

This clone appeared many times. The chain joins TRBV7-9 to TRBJ2-7, with 8 bases fitting TRBD1. Germline V gives CDR1 SEHNR, CDR2 FQNEAQ (reference sequence). The junction had 10 bases not matched to a gene; V was cut back by 6 bases and J by 0 bases. The CDR3 spans 16 residues. The CDR3 DNA reads TGTGCCAGCAGGGGCGACAGGGGAAGAAGCTCCTACGAGCAGTACTTC. It specifies CASRGDRGRSSYEQYF. The complete variable domain, with remaining parts taken from reference TRBV7-9 and TRBJ2-7, reads DTGVSQNPRHKITKRGQNVTFRCDPISEHNRLYWYRQTLGQGPEFLTYFQNEAQLEKSRLLSDRFSAERPKGSFSTLEIQRTEQGDSAMYLCASRGDRGRSSYEQYFGPGTRLTVT.

V usage is TRBV7-8 and J usage is TRBJ1-1; 10 bases are shared with TRBD1. There are 15 residues in the CDR3. The ends lost 4 bases at V and 5 bases at J; junction bases unmatched: 7. Germline V CDR1 and CDR2: SGHVS, FQNEAQ. The chain's CDR3 is CASSSQDRGRTEAFF. CDR3 coding DNA: TGTGCCAGCAGCTCCCAGGACAGGGGGAGAACTGAAGCTTTCTTT.

This chain uses TRBV7-2 with TRBJ2-2; no firm D call. This CDR3 has 15 residues. Trimming pared 1 base from V and 4 bases from J, leaving 10 bases between. The germline gives CDR1 SGHTA, CDR2 FQGNSA. CDR3 amino acids: CASSLGLISTGELFF. The DNA for the CDR3 is TGTGCCAGCAGCTTAGGGCTTATCTCCACCGGGGAGCTGTTTTTT.